The entry below gives a single T cell receptor (beta chain) sequence along with its context. These data belong to a study of blood T cell repertoires in COVID-19. Overall study: Researchers got acute and convalescent COVID-19 samples from the United States, Italy and Spain. Nucleic acid was either cDNA or gDNA, and it came from T cells, B-cell-depleted T cells, or PBMCs.

Germline V gene sequence: CDR1 SGHAT, CDR2 FQNNGV. V lost 2 bases to trimming and J lost 4 bases; unmatched junction nucleotides: 5. This CDR3 is 16 amino acids long. Original processing notes: Estimation of nucleated cell counts relied on the amplification of reference gene primers. TCRdb keeps only in-frame clones here, not all; method: immunoSEQ multiplex PCR. V and J calls and clone size are copied from that table; D and trimming were computed from the DNA. In the table there are 50,000 to 55,000 clones, roughly nine tenths of which are singletons. This TCR came from a man in his sixties with active COVID-19. V and J are TRBV11-2 and TRBJ2-3; TRBD2 matches at 11 bases. The sequencing sample was made of peripheral blood. The CDR3 DNA reads as TGTGCCAGCAGCTTACTAGCGGGAGGAACATCAGATACGCAGTATTTT. It is translated as CASSLLAGGTSDTQYF. The full variable domain, completed using reference TRBV11-2 and TRBJ2-3, is EAGVAQSPRYKIIEKRQSVAFWCNPISGHATLYWYQQILGQGPKLLIQFQNNGVVDDSQLPKDRFSAERLKGVDSTLKIQPAKLEDSAVYLCASSLLAGGTSDTQYFGPGTRLTVL.